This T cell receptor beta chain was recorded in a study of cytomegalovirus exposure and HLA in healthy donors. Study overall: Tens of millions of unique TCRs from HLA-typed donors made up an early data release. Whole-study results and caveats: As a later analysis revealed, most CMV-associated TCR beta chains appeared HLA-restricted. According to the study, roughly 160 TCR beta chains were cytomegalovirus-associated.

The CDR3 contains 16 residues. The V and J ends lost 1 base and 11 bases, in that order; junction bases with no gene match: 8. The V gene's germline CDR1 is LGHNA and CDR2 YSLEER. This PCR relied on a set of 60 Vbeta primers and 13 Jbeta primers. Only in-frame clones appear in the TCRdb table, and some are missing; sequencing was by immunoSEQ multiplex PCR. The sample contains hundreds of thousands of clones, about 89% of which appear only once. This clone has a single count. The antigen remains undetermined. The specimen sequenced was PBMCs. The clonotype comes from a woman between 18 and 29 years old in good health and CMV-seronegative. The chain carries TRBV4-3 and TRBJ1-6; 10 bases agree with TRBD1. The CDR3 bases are TGCGCCAGCAGCCAAGTTCAGGGGACAGGGGACACACCCCTCCACTTT. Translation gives CASSQVQGTGDTPLHF.